This T cell receptor beta chain was found in a study of blood T cell repertoires in COVID-19 (dated by TCRdb to about 2020). Study-level background: Samples from collaborators originated in the United States, Italy and Spain and spanned both the acute and convalescent phases of COVID-19. The prospective study material was composed of cDNA or gDNA derived from T cells, B-cell-depleted T cells, or PBMCs. Nearly every sample came with metadata listing a de-identified subject ID, COVID-19 status, age in years and sex. The repertoires were released in a freely available public database meant as a resource for research on the immune response to SARS-CoV-2. HLA class I and class II types, where available, came from metadata supplied by the sample provider rather than from assay-based typing. The dataset comprised deeply sampled blood TCRbeta repertoires from subjects exposed to, actively infected with, or recovered from COVID-19. The samples were drawn from the first 160 participants of the ongoing ImmuneRACE study and from more than 1,000 subjects provided by 6 global collaborators. What the work shows at the level of the full study, not this receptor alone: Clinical and demographic metadata were provided uncurated, with the amount varying by source and participant.

Participants in the prospective study were enrolled through a virtual design, were aged roughly 18 to 95 years, and lived in about two dozen United States geographic areas. In the prospective study, participants were assigned to cohorts based on the clinical history participants reported in a screening survey and a study questionnaire. ImmuneRACE Cohort 3 recovered participants were defined by two consecutive negative NP/OP PCR tests, healthcare professional clearance, or symptom resolution. Each participant in the prospective study had whole blood, serum and a nasopharyngeal or oropharyngeal swab collected by mobile phlebotomists. Participants in the prospective study had the option to provide additional blood draws and questionnaires over a roughly 2-month period. Blood samples from the prospective study were shipped frozen or at room temperature prior to DNA extraction. V ends up 0 bases short and J 5 bases short, with an unmatched junction base count of 6. The germline V gene provides CDR1 MGHRA and CDR2 YSYEKL. From cysteine to phenylalanine, the CDR3 is 16 amino acids long. The kept DNA is CDR3 alone, 48 bases in frame from the first base.

A remark on this clone: What antigen it recognizes has not been identified. One base away there is no much larger clone; base qualities are not given.

TCRbeta CDR3 regions were amplified from genomic DNA by means of the immunoSEQ Assay, a bias-controlled multiplex PCR. Concerning the study's data processing: The number of nucleated cells in each sample was estimated from the amplification of reference gene primers within the assay. Sequence reads were collapsed and filtered to measure the absolute abundance of every unique TCRbeta CDR3 rearrangement. For each sample, productive Simpson clonality was calculated as the square root of Simpson's diversity index over productive rearrangements. The immuneACCESS repertoire file appears here via TCRdb, limited to in-frame rearrangements. These files lack a portion of the clones; in checked studies, under half of the deficit traces to unresolved V genes, and the cause of the others is not known. The V and J calls and clone size come from that table; D and trimming were worked out from the DNA. The sample table records 150,000 or so clones; 70% to 85% of these occur just once. The ten largest clones add up to nearly 15% of the sample.

Sample: PBMCs or T cells enriched from blood (not recorded which). This TCR derives from a man aged 50 to 59 who had recovered from COVID-19. Here the chain combines TRBV4-1 and TRBJ1-5, with 8 junctional bases fitting TRBD1. The DNA sequence reads TGCGCCAGCAGCCAAGAGGACAGGGTTCCGCATCAGCCCCAGCATTTT. It encodes CASSQEDRVPHQPQHF.